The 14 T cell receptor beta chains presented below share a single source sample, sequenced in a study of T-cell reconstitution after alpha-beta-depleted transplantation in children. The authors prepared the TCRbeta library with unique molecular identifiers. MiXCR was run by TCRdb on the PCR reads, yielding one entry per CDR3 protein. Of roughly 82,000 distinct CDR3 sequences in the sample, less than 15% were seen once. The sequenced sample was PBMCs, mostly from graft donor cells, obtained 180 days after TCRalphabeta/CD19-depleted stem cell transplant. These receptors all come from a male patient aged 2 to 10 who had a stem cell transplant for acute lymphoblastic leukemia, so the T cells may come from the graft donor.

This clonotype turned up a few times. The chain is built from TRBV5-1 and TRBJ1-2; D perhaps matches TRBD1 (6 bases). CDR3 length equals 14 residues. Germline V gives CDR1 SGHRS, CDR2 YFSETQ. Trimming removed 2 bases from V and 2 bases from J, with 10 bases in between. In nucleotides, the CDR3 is TGCGCCAGCAGCTTCGGACAGCTAAACTATGGCTACACCTTC. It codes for CASSFGQLNYGYTF.

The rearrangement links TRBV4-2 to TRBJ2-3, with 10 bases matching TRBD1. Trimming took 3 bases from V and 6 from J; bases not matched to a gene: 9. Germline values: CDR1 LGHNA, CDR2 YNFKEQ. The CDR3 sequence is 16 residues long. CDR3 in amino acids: CASSQGDRGHGDTQYF. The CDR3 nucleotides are TGTGCCAGCAGCCAGGGGGACAGGGGACATGGGGATACGCAGTATTTT.

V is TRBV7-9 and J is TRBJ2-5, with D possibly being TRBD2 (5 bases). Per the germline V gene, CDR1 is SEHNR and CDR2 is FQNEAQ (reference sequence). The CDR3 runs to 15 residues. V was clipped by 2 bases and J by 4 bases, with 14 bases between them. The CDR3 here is CASSLREWDGETQYF. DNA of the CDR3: TGTGCCAGCAGCTTAAGGGAGTGGGATGGAGAGACCCAGTACTTC.

CDR3 residues: CASRVAGEGSYNEQFF. DNA for the CDR3: TGTGCCAGTAGGGTAGCGGGAGAGGGGTCCTACAATGAGCAGTTCTTC. The chain carries TRBV19 and TRBJ2-1; 9 nucleotides agree with TRBD2. Germline V gene sequence: CDR1 LNHDA, CDR2 SQIVND (reference sequence). V lost 6 bases and J lost 1; bases outside the gene matches: 7. The CDR3 spans 16 residues.

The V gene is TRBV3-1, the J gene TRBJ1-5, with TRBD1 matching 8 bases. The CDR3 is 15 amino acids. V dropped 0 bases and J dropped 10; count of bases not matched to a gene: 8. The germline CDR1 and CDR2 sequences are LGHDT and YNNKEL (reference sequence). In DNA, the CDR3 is TGTGCCAGCAGCCAAGACCCGGACAGGGAAATTCCCCAGCATTTT. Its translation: CASSQDPDREIPQHF. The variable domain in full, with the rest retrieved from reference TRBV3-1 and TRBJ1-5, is DTAVSQTPKYLVTQMGNDKSIKCEQNLGHDTMYWYKQDSKKFLKIMFSYNNKELIINETVPNRFSPKSPDKAHLNLHINSLELGDSAVYFCASSQDPDREIPQHFGDGTRLSIL.

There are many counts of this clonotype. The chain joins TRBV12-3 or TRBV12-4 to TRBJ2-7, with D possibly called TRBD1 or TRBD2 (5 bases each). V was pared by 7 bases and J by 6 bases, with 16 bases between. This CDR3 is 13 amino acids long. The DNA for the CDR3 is TGTGCCAGCACTTTTCCAGGGAGAGGCGAGCAGTACTTC. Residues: CASTFPGRGEQYF.

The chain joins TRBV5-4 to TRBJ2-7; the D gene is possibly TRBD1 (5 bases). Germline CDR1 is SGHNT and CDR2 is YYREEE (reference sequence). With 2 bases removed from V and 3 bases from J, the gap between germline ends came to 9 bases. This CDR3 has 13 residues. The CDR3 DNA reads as TGTGCCAGCAGCTTCAGGACAAACTACGAGCAGTACTTC. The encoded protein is CASSFRTNYEQYF.

The CDR3 sequence: CASSRRRGHTQYF. The CDR3, as DNA: TGTGCCAGCAGCCGCAGACGGGGTCATACGCAGTATTTT. V usage is TRBV7-2 and J usage is TRBJ2-3; maybe TRBD2 (5 bases). The germline V gene encodes CDR1 SGHTA and CDR2 FQGNSA. The CDR3 length is 13 residues. The germline V and J ends were trimmed by 5 bases and 7 bases, with 13 bases remaining between them.

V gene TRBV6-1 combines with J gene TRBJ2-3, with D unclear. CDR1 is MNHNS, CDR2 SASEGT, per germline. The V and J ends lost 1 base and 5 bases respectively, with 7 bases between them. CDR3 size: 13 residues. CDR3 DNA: TGTGCCAGCAGTGAAGAGGGAAGAGATACGCAGTATTTT. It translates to CASSEEGRDTQYF.

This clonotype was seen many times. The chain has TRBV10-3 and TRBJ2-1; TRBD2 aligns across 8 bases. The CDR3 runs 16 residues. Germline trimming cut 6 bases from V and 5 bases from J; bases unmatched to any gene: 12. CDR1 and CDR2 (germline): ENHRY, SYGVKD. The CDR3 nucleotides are TGTGCCATCAGCAAATACGGGACTAGGGGAGACAATGAGCAGTTCTTC. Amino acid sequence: CAISKYGTRGDNEQFF.

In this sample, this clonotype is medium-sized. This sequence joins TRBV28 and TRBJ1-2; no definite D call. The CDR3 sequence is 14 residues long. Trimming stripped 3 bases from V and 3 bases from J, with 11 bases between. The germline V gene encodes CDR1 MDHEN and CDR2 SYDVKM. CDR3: CASSLGVYDYGYTF. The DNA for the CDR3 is TGTGCCAGCAGTTTGGGTGTTTACGACTATGGCTACACCTTC.

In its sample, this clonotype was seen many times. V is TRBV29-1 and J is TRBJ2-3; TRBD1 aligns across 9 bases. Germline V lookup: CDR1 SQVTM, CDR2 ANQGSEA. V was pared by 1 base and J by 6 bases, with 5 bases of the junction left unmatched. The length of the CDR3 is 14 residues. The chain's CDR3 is CSVEGRTGDDTQYF. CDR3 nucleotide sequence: TGCAGCGTTGAAGGTCGGACAGGGGACGATACGCAGTATTTT.

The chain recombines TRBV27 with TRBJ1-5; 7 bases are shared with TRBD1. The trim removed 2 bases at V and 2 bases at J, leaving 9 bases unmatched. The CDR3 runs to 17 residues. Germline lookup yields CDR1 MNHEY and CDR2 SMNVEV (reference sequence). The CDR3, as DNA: TGTGCCAGCAGTTTAGGGGGAGGGGGCTACGGCAATCAGCCCCAGCATTTT. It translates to CASSLGGGGYGNQPQHF.

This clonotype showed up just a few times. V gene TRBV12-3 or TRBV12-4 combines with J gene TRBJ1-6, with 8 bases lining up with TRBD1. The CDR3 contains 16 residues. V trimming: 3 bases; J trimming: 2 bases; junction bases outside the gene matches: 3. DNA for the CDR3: TGTGCCAGCAGTTTGGTACAGGGGGCCTATAATTCACCCCTCCACTTT. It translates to CASSLVQGAYNSPLHF.